The clone carrying this TCR beta chain was observed many times. V lost 5 bases to trimming and J lost 5 bases; unmatched junction nucleotides: 8. This CDR3 is built from 16 residues. The germline V gene has CDR1 SEHNR and CDR2 FQNEAQ (reference sequence). A Clinical Activity Score of at least 3, a NOSPECS grade of at least 4 and a duration under 3 months were recorded in the ophthalmopathy patients. Exclusions: uncontrolled infection, other autoimmune disease, pregnancy, lactation. These data originate in a study of T cells in Graves' hyperthyroidism and ophthalmopathy. Authors of the study amplified TCR beta CDR3 regions from RNA transcripts. First-round RT-PCR of the TCR CDR3 relied on the HTBI primer set. Each CDR3 protein gets one entry after TCRdb re-called the multiplex PCR reads with MiXCR. The sample consists of hundreds of thousands of distinct CDR3 sequences, about 16% of them appearing once.

The sequencing input was blood. The gene calls are TRBV7-9 and TRBJ2-1, with 11 bases fitting TRBD2. This sequence was found in a woman between 40 and 55 years old with Graves' ophthalmopathy. CDR3 in DNA: TGTGCCAGCAGCCCAACCGGGACTAGCGGAAACAATGAGCAGTTCTTC. Translating gives CASSPTGTSGNNEQFF.